Each of the 24 T cell receptor beta chains below was sequenced from the same sample in a study of cytomegalovirus exposure and HLA in healthy donors. With 60 Vbeta and 13 Jbeta primers, the PCR was carried out. TCRdb's copy holds only in-frame clones and misses some; the assay was immunoSEQ multiplex PCR. The sample includes about 140,000 clones, approximately 82% of them seen just once. What was sequenced was PBMCs. The origin of the receptors is a man aged 25-40 years in good health and CMV-seropositive.

The chain employs TRBV2 and TRBJ2-7; 13 bases fit TRBD2. J was trimmed by 5 bases and V by 6 bases; bases with no gene match: 4. The CDR3 is 14 residues long. CDR1 and CDR2 (germline): SNHLY, FYNNEI. In nucleotides, the CDR3 is TGTGCCAGCAGGCTCGGGACTAGCGGGAACGAGCAGTACTTC. Amino acid sequence: CASRLGTSGNEQYF.

V is TRBV28 and J is TRBJ1-6; D gene uncertain. CDR1 is MDHEN, CDR2 SYDVKM, per germline. Between the trimmed V and J ends, which lost 10 bases and 0 bases, there was a span of 10 bases. The CDR3 totals 14 residues. CDR3 DNA: TGTGCCACCAGCGAGAGCTCCTATAATTCACCCCTCCACTTT. It is translated as CATSESSYNSPLHF. Based on the CDR3 plus reference TRBV28 and TRBJ1-6, the full variable domain is DVKVTQSSRYLVKRTGEKVFLECVQDMDHENMFWYRQDPGLGLRLIYFSYDVKMKEKGDIPEGYSVSREKKERFSLILESASTNQTSMYLCATSESSYNSPLHFGNGTRLTVT.

The genes are TRBV7-9 and TRBJ2-7, with TRBD1 matching 11 bases. CDR3 size: 15 residues. CDR1 and CDR2 (germline): SEHNR, FQNEAQ (reference sequence). After removal of 6 bases from V and 1 base from J, the junction contained 5 bases not matched to a gene. The CDR3 loop reads CASRGDRGMSYEQYF. The CDR3 DNA is TGTGCCAGCAGGGGGGACAGGGGGATGTCCTACGAGCAGTACTTC. Full variable domain (outside the CDR3, taken from reference TRBV7-9 and TRBJ2-7): DTGVSQNPRHKITKRGQNVTFRCDPISEHNRLYWYRQTLGQGPEFLTYFQNEAQLEKSRLLSDRFSAERPKGSFSTLEIQRTEQGDSAMYLCASRGDRGMSYEQYFGPGTRLTVT.

The chain links TRBV5-4 to TRBJ2-3; 7 positions match TRBD1. The ends lost 0 bases at V and 3 bases at J; junction bases unmatched: 7. CDR3 size: 16 residues. Germline CDR1 reads SGHNT; CDR2 reads YYREEE (reference sequence). The CDR3 DNA reads as TGTGCCAGCAGCTTGGAAATAGACAGGGCGACAGATACGCAGTATTTT. It encodes CASSLEIDRATDTQYF.

This chain uses TRBV6-6 with TRBJ2-7, with 9 bases matching TRBD2. Trimming at V came to 0 bases and at J to 4 bases, leaving 7 bases not matched to a gene. The CDR3 loop spans 16 amino acids. CDR1 is MNHNY and CDR2 is SVGAGI in the germline V gene (reference sequence). The CDR3 DNA sequence: TGTGCCAGCAGTTACTCGTCACCGGGACTAGCTTACGAGCAGTACTTC. Protein product: CASSYSSPGLAYEQYF.

The chain recombines TRBV27 with TRBJ1-2; 9 nucleotides align to TRBD1. The CDR3 totals 17 residues. The trim removed 2 bases at V and 1 base at J, leaving 8 bases unmatched. Germline CDR1 and CDR2: MNHEY and SMNVEV (reference sequence). CDR3 bases: TGTGCCAGCAGTTTACCCCCAAGGACAGGGGTTAACTATGGCTACACCTTC. Encoded protein: CASSLPPRTGVNYGYTF.

The chain links TRBV5-4 to TRBJ2-1; 12 nucleotides line up with TRBD2. The CDR3 contains 15 residues. The germline V gene has CDR1 SGHNT and CDR2 YYREEE (reference sequence). J lost 9 bases, V lost 0 bases, and 4 bases had no gene match. The CDR3 loop reads CASSLASGGAGEQFF. The CDR3, as DNA: TGTGCCAGCAGCTTGGCTAGCGGGGGGGCCGGTGAGCAGTTCTTC.

The rearrangement links TRBV28 to TRBJ2-4; TRBD2 agrees at 9 bases. The CDR3 runs to 17 residues. The ends lost 6 bases at V and 6 bases at J; junction bases unmatched: 15. Germline V gene lookup returns CDR1 MDHEN and CDR2 SYDVKM. Here the CDR3 reads CASSSGPGGRAGNIQYF. DNA of the CDR3: TGTGCCAGCAGCTCCGGGCCTGGCGGGAGGGCCGGAAACATTCAGTACTTC.

The chain recombines TRBV14 with TRBJ2-4; TRBD1 agrees at 8 bases. The germline gives CDR1 SGHDN, CDR2 FVKESK. CDR3 length: 12 amino acids. The V segment lost 4 bases and the J segment 7 bases; nucleotides outside the gene matches: 0. The CDR3 loop is CASSRQGNIQYF. In DNA, the CDR3 is TGTGCCAGCAGCCGACAGGGGAACATTCAGTACTTC.

The chain couples TRBV13 to TRBJ2-3; TRBD2 matches 15 bases. Germline CDR1 PRHDT, CDR2 FYEKMQ (reference sequence). The V and J ends lost 5 bases and 0 bases, in that order; junction bases with no gene match: 6. CDR3 length: 18 residues. The CDR3 DNA follows: TGTGCCAGCAGCACTGGGACTAGCGGGGGGACTAGCACAGATACGCAGTATTTT. It translates to CASSTGTSGGTSTDTQYF.

The chain has TRBV19 and TRBJ1-5; TRBD1 matches 9 bases. The CDR3 extends over 15 amino acids. Germline values: CDR1 LNHDA, CDR2 SQIVND (reference sequence). J lost 3 bases, V lost 4 bases, and 4 bases had no gene match. The CDR3 protein is CASSTTGGSNQPQHF. The CDR3, as DNA: TGTGCCAGTAGTACCACAGGGGGCTCCAATCAGCCCCAGCATTTT.

CDR3 in DNA: TGTGCCAGCAGATCACAGGGGTGGGCTTTCTTT. Its protein is CASRSQGWAFF. The rearrangement joins TRBV28 to TRBJ1-1; 7 positions match TRBD1. Trimming took 6 bases from V and 11 from J; bases not matched to a gene: 6. The germline V gene has CDR1 MDHEN and CDR2 SYDVKM. The length of the CDR3 is 11 residues.

The chain links TRBV6-5 to TRBJ2-5, with D possibly matching TRBD1 (5 bases). The CDR3 is made up of 15 amino acids. The germline V gene encodes CDR1 MNHEY and CDR2 SVGAGI. V lost 2 bases and J 1 base, leaving 11 bases between the germline ends. In DNA, the CDR3 is TGTGCCAGCAGTTACGGGCGCCAGGGCCAAGAGACCCAGTACTTC. The encoded protein is CASSYGRQGQETQYF.

The CDR3 sequence is CASSYRTGNVYGYTF. The CDR3, as DNA: TGTGCCAGCAGCTATCGGACAGGGAACGTCTATGGCTACACCTTC. The chain recombines TRBV27 with TRBJ1-2; 8 bases fit TRBD1. The CDR3 sequence is 15 residues long. Germline V gene lookup returns CDR1 MNHEY and CDR2 SMNVEV (reference sequence). V dropped 6 bases and J dropped 4; count of bases not matched to a gene: 10.

This clone was seen more than once but under ten times. The chain couples TRBV5-6 to TRBJ2-7; 7 nucleotides align to TRBD1. V gave up 0 bases and J gave up 2 bases; unmatched junction bases: 2. The CDR3 extends over 14 amino acids. Germline V lookup: CDR1 SGHDT, CDR2 YYEEEE. Written as DNA, the CDR3 is TGTGCCAGCAGCTTGGAGGGGGCCACCTACGAGCAGTACTTC. It translates to CASSLEGATYEQYF.

Only one count was recorded for this clone. The chain couples TRBV7-9 to TRBJ2-5, with D possibly being TRBD2 (6 bases). The CDR3 is made up of 13 amino acids. Germline V CDR1 and CDR2: SEHNR, FQNEAQ (reference sequence). Trimming took 5 bases from V and 4 from J, leaving 11 bases between them. The CDR3 coding sequence is TGTGCCAGCAGCCCTACTAGCTTAGAGACCCAGTACTTC. It yields the protein CASSPTSLETQYF.

The V gene is TRBV30, the J gene TRBJ1-1; 8 bases are shared with TRBD1. The CDR3 is 12 residues long. Germline V gene data show CDR1 as GTSNPN and CDR2 as SVGIG (reference sequence). After removal of 4 bases from V and 4 bases from J, the junction contained 2 bases not matched to a gene. CDR3 DNA sequence: TGTGCCTGGATGGACAGGGTCACTGAAGCTTTCTTT. Its translation is CAWMDRVTEAFF.

The V and J genes are TRBV4-1 and TRBJ2-5, with 14 bases identical to TRBD2. The V segment lost 8 bases and the J segment 2 bases; nucleotides outside the gene matches: 10. CDR1 is MGHRA and CDR2 is YSYEKL in the germline V gene. This CDR3 comprises 17 residues. The CDR3 sequence: CASRLTGTSGGQETQYF. CDR3 DNA sequence: TGCGCCAGCCGCCTGACCGGGACTAGCGGGGGTCAAGAGACCCAGTACTTC.

The chain combines TRBV19 with TRBJ1-1, with 7 positions matching TRBD1. Germline-derived CDR1 and CDR2 are LNHDA and SQIVND (reference sequence). J was trimmed by 7 bases and V by 4 bases; bases with no gene match: 6. The CDR3 consists of 13 residues. CDR3 DNA: TGTGCCAGTAGTAGGCAGGGGGAAAGTGAAGCTTTCTTT. This sequence encodes CASSRQGESEAFF.

This clone occurred a few times. The chain has TRBV30 and TRBJ2-5; TRBD1 agrees at 8 bases. The CDR3 runs 13 residues. V shed 8 bases and J 5 bases; nucleotides not matched to a gene: 10. Germline CDR1 is GTSNPN and CDR2 is SVGIG (reference sequence). The CDR3 region has the DNA TGTGCCGGGTCTGGACAGGGAGTGGAGACCCAGTACTTC. Translated, it gives CAGSGQGVETQYF.

J is TRBJ2-5 and V is TRBV5-1; D is uncertain. The closer fit of TRBJ2-7 to the DNA end suggests the J call may be wrong. The germline V gene has CDR1 SGHRS and CDR2 YFSETQ. The CDR3 has 13 amino acids. The CDR3 nucleotides are TGCGCCAGCAGCTTGGTGTCCCACCTCGAGCAGTACTTC. This sequence encodes CASSLVSHLEQYF.

The rearrangement links TRBV19 to TRBJ2-6; TRBD1 might be the D (6 bases). Germline V gives CDR1 LNHDA, CDR2 SQIVND (reference sequence). Trimming pared 5 bases from V and 0 bases from J, leaving 14 bases between. This CDR3 is built from 17 residues. CDR3 in DNA: TGTGCCAGTAGTTCAGAAACAGGGACCTCTGGGGCCAACGTCCTGACTTTC. It encodes CASSSETGTSGANVLTF.

This clone occurred once. The chain couples TRBV18 to TRBJ2-1, with TRBD1 identical over 12 bases. The germline V gene has CDR1 KGHSH and CDR2 LQKENI. Trimming took 8 bases from V and 6 from J; bases not matched to a gene: 5. This CDR3 is built from 14 residues. The CDR3 region is CASTLGQGANEQFF. Written as DNA, the CDR3 is TGTGCCAGCACACTGGGACAGGGGGCCAATGAGCAGTTCTTC.

V usage is TRBV11-3 and J usage is TRBJ2-1, with 16 bases that match TRBD2. The CDR3 consists of 17 residues. CDR1 is SGHNT and CDR2 is YENEEA in the germline V gene. V lost 2 bases to trimming and J lost 6 bases; unmatched junction nucleotides: 4. The CDR3 sequence is CASSLSGTSGGVNEQFF. CDR3 in DNA: TGTGCCAGCAGCTTATCCGGGACTAGCGGGGGGGTCAATGAGCAGTTCTTC. Looking up the rest from reference TRBV11-3 and TRBJ2-1 gives the full variable domain: EAGVVQSPRYKIIEKKQPVAFWCNPISGHNTLYWYLQNLGQGPELLIRYENEEAVDDSQLPKDRFSAERLKGVDSTLKIQPAELGDSAVYLCASSLSGTSGGVNEQFFGPGTRLTVL.